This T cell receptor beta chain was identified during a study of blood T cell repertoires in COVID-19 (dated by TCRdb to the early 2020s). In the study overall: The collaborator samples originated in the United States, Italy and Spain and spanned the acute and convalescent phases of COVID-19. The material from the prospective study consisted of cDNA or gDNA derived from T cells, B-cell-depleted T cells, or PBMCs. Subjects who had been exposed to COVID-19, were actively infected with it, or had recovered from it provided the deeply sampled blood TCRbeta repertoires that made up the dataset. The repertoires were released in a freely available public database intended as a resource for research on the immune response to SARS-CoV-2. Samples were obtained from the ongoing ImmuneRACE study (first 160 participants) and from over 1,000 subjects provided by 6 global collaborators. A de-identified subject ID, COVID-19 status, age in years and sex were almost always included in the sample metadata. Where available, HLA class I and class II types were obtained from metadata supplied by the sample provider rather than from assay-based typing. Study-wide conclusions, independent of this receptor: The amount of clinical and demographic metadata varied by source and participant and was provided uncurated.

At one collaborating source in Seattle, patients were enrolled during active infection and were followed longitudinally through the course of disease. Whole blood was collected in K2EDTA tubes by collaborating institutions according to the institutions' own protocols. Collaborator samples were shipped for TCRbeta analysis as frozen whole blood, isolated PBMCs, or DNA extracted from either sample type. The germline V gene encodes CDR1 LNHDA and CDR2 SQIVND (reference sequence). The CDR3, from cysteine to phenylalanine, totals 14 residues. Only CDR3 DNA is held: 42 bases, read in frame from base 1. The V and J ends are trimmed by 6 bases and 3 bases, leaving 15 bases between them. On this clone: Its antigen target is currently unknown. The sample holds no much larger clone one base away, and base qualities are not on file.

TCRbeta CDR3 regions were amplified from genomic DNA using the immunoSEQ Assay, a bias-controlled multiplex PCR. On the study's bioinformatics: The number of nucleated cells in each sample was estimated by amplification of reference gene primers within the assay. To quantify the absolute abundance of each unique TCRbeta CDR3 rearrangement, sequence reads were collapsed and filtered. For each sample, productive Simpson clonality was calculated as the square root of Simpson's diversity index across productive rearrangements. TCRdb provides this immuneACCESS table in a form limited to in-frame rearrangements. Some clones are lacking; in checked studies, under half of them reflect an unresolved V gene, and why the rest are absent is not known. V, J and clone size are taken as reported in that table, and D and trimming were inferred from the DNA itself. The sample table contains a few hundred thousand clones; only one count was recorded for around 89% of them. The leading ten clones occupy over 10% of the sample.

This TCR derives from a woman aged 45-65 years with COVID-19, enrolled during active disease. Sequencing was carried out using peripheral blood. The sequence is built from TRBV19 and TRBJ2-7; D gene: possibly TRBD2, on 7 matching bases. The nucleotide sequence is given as TGTGCCAGTAGCCAGGGAGGGGGAGACTACGAGCAGTACTTC. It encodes CASSQGGGDYEQYF.